This T cell receptor (beta chain) was identified in a study of Ad26.COV2.S vaccination and SARS-CoV-2 variants (dated by TCRdb to 2020 to 2022). Regarding the study in general: Vaccine-arm donors were drawn from COV1001, a multicentre, randomized, double-blind, placebo-controlled phase I-IIa trial of Ad26.COV2.S in healthy adults. Participants in the trial were split at random into five groups of five each, receiving low-dose or high-dose Ad26.COV2.S once or twice, or else placebo on both occasions. Sequencing of the TCRbeta repertoire served to evaluate the specificity and breadth of SARS-CoV-2-reactive T cell receptors following Ad26.COV2.S vaccination. The TCR-sequenced set comprised about 32 samples: some 20 Ad26.COV2.S vaccine recipients, 5 placebo recipients and 8 SARS-CoV-2 convalescent individuals. Blinding of investigators to trial group allocation was maintained during experiments and outcome assessment. Ad26.COV2.S was given intramuscularly at 5x10^10 or 1x10^11 viral particles, as a single shot or as two shots 56 days apart. What the study reported, not specific to this receptor: It was noted by the authors that total T cell responses may have been underestimated by the TCR breadth and depth analyses. Compared with placebo recipients, Ad26.COV2.S recipients showed higher spike-specific TCR breadth (P = 0.0014). After vaccination, substantial breadth of spike-specific CD8+ and CD4+ T cell responses was reported. The study lacked the statistical power to compare responses across vaccine doses or regimens. Comparable non-spike TCR breadth was observed between vaccine and placebo recipients, consistent with only spike being contained in the vaccine.

TCRbeta CDR3 regions were sequenced with the immunoSEQ Assay. After extraction, genomic DNA underwent amplification by bias-controlled multiplex PCR, followed by high-throughput sequencing. The source study handled its data this way. To quantify the absolute abundance of every unique TCRbeta CDR3 region, sequences were collapsed and filtered. T cell fraction was estimated by normalizing TCRbeta template counts to usable DNA, with usable DNA measured through amplification of reference genes found in all nucleated cells. Repertoire TCRs were annotated as SARS-CoV-2-specific by exact matching of V gene, CDR3 amino acid sequence and J gene to a known reactive TCR set. The reference SARS-CoV-2 TCR set was derived from MIRA and filtered for enrichment in COVID-19-positive ImmuneCODE repertoires, a step that removed public or cross-reactive TCRs. Using the MIRA antigens, annotated TCRs were further analysed by specific ORF or by position within an ORF. Breadth was defined as the number of annotated unique rearrangements divided by the total number of unique productive rearrangements, and depth was defined as the summed frequency of the annotated unique rearrangements. Two-sided Wilcoxon rank-sum tests were applied when comparing TCR breadth between groups. TCRdb stores this immuneACCESS table with in-frame sequences only. Part of the clones is absent; in the studies checked, under half of the shortfall reflects unresolved V genes, and no reason is known for the rest. The V and J calls and the clone size are those of that table, but D and trimming were determined from the DNA. The sample has 430,000 or so clones on record, 80% to 95% of them singletons. 9% to 15% of the sample is taken by the ten largest.

Concerning this clone: Its antigen remains unidentified. No much larger clone exists at a distance of one base, and base qualities are not known.

V is cut by 6 bases and J by 4 bases, and the space between the germline ends is 12 bases. The germline V gene yields SNHLY for CDR1 and FYNNEI for CDR2. From the cysteine through the phenylalanine, the CDR3 covers 13 amino acids. This entry keeps only the CDR3 DNA: 39 bases, framed from base 1. The intended sense of this specimen's treatment or condition label: around 19 received Ad26.COV2.S at low or high dose, single or two shots; 5 received placebo; per-sample allocation not given. For vaccine and placebo recipients, the sequenced repertoires came from samples collected on day 63 after the first injection. Between 29 July and 7 August 2020, Cohort 1b enrolled around 24 adults aged 18-55 years at one site in Boston, USA. Ad26.COV2.S was a replication-incompetent adenovirus type 26 vector that expressed a prefusion-stabilized SARS-CoV-2 spike protein derived from the original Wuhan strain.

The input for sequencing was peripheral blood, taken in a trial of Ad26.COV2.S vaccine versus placebo. The sequence is built from TRBV2 and TRBJ1-2, and TRBD1 may be the D gene, going by 6 matching bases. This receptor was identified in a person aged 18-60 years who received the Ad26.COV2.S COVID-19 vaccine or a placebo. Here the CDR3 is given as CASRVTGPYGYTF. The DNA is TGTGCCAGCAGAGTTACAGGGCCCTATGGCTACACCTTC.